This TCR beta chain was identified during a study of vaccination and CD4 T cells after COVID-19. Study-wide findings and caveats: Of the reactive clones in convalescent patients, a median 86.3% showed up only post-vaccination.

Scientists ran DNA taken from cultured CD4+ T cells through the Oncomine TCR Beta short-read assay for sequencing. TCRdb redid the calling of the PCR reads with MiXCR, one entry per CDR3 protein. The data contain 6,500 to 8,000 distinct CDR3 sequences, 25% of them singletons. In regard to this clonotype: Its antigen is currently unknown.

The ends lost 6 bases at V and 3 bases at J; junction bases unmatched: 9. CDR3 length: 14 residues. Germline loops: CDR1 DFQATT, CDR2 SNEGSKA (reference sequence). The treatment denotes: approximately 9-day PBMC culture with coronavirus spike peptide pools or control peptides (ViraFEST assay). V usage is TRBV20-1 and J usage is TRBJ2-3; 7 nucleotides agree with TRBD2. The starting material was CD4+ T cells from blood, cultured in vitro, obtained after SARS-CoV-2 vaccination. This TCR was sampled from a human donor who had recovered from COVID-19. In DNA form, the CDR3 reads TGCAGTGCAATCCCCGGGGGAGGGACAGATACGCAGTATTTT. This codes for CSAIPGGGTDTQYF.